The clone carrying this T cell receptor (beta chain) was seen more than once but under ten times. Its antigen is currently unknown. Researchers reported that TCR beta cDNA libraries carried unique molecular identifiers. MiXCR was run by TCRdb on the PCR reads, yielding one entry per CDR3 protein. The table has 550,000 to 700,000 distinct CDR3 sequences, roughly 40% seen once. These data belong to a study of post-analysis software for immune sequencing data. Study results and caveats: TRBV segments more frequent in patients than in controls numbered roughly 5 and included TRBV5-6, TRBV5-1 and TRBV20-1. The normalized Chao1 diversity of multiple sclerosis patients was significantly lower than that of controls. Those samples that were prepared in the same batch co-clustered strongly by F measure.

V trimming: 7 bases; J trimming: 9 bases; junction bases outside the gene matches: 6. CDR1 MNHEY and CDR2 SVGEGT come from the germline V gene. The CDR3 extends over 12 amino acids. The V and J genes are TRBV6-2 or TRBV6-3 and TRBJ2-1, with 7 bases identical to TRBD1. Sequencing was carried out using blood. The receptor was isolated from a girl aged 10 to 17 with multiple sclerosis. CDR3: CASTSQGFEQFF. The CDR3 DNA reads TGTGCCAGCACATCACAGGGGTTTGAGCAGTTCTTC.